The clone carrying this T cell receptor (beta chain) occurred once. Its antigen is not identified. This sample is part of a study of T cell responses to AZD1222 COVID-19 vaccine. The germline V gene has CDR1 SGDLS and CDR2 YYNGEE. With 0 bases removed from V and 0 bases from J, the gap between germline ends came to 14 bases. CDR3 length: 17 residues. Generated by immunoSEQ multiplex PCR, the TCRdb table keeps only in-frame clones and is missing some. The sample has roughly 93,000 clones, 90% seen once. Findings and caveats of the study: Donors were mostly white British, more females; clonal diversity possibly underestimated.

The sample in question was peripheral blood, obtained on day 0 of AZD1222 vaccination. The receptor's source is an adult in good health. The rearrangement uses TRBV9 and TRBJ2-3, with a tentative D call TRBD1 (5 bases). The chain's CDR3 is CASSVGTQGPSTDTQYF. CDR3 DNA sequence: TGTGCCAGCAGCGTAGGAACCCAGGGCCCCAGCACAGATACGCAGTATTTT.